This T cell receptor (beta chain) was observed in a study of regulatory T cells in long-lasting Graves disease. Study-wide background: Graves' cases, newly diagnosed, had used antithyroid drugs under 3 months.

The time point denotes: newly diagnosed GD, antithyroid drugs for less than 3 months. Isolated PBMC RNA provided the starting material for the TCR library. TCR beta libraries were built with iRepertoire HTBI primers and Arm-PCR of CDR3 regions. MiXCR, run by TCRdb on the multiplex PCR reads, gives a single entry per CDR3 protein. The data hold about 450,000 distinct CDR3 sequences, with around 17% observed a single time. This sample was also put to use in a study of T cells in Graves' hyperthyroidism and ophthalmopathy.

The receptor was derived from a woman aged 25 to 39 with Graves disease. Sample: peripheral blood mononuclear cells (PBMCs), taken at new diagnosis, from a patient treated with antithyroid drugs.

The CDR3 protein is CSARKAGRGFRNEQFF. CDR3 in DNA: TGCAGTGCTAGAAAGGCGGGCAGGGGGTTCCGCAATGAGCAGTTCTTC. The rearrangement uses TRBV20-1 and TRBJ2-1; TRBD1 matches 7 bases. Germline lookup yields CDR1 DFQATT and CDR2 SNEGSKA (reference sequence). The CDR3 extends over 16 amino acids. V lost 2 bases and J lost 6; bases outside the gene matches: 13.